A single sample is the source of the 14 T cell receptor beta chains below, sequenced in a study of T cell responses to AZD1222 COVID-19 vaccine (dated by TCRdb to the early 2020s). Library preparation used the immunoSEQ multiplex PCR assay. TCRdb took this table from immuneACCESS and kept in-frame rearrangements with V and J called. Such tables lack part of the clones; where checked against another copy, unresolved V genes explain under half of the gap, and the rest is unexplained. The sample data list some 90,000 clones, and about 90% of these were observed just once. Of the sample, roughly 5% is held by the ten largest clones. In light of the paper, this sample's time point label describes: baseline before first vaccination. Interpreted using the paper, the treatment or condition label stands for: meningococcal conjugate vaccine given as trial control. The sequenced sample was peripheral blood, obtained on day 0 of MenACWY control vaccination. The receptors stem from an adult in good health.

V and J are TRBV19 and TRBJ2-7; D may be TRBD1 or TRBD2 (5 bases each). The germline gives CDR1 LNHDA, CDR2 SQIVND (reference sequence). Trimming pared 3 bases from V and 0 bases from J, leaving 12 bases between. The CDR3 is 15 amino acids. CDR3 residues: CASSIGTLSSYEQYF. CDR3 nucleotides: TGTGCCAGTAGTATCGGGACGCTGAGCTCCTACGAGCAGTACTTC.

This rearrangement joins TRBV21-1 to TRBJ2-3; TRBD2 is the table's D call and was not checked against the DNA. TRBV21-1 is reported as a pseudogene. This CDR3 has 16 residues. The CDR3: CASSKAGGVGTDTQYF. As DNA, the CDR3 is TGTGCCAGCAGCAAAGCCGGCGGGGTGGGCACAGATACGCAGTATTTT.

The chain's CDR3 is CASAVGDSPLHF. CDR3 nucleotide sequence: TGTGCCAGCGCCGTAGGGGATTCACCCCTCCACTTT. The chain links TRBV3-1 (or the pseudogene TRBV3-2) to TRBJ1-6; tentative D call: TRBD1 (5 bases). The CDR3 length is 12 residues. Germline-derived CDR1 and CDR2 are LGHDT and YNNKEL (reference sequence). Trimming pared 8 bases from V and 8 bases from J, leaving 10 bases between.

The chain links TRBV6-2 or TRBV6-3 to TRBJ2-3; 14 positions match TRBD2. Germline CDR1 and CDR2: MNHEY and SVGEGT. Trimming at V came to 2 bases and at J to 5 bases, leaving 3 bases not matched to a gene. The CDR3 covers 16 residues. CDR3 in DNA: TGTGCCAGCAGTTACCCCGGGACTAGCGGGGGAGATACGCAGTATTTT. Translated, it gives CASSYPGTSGGDTQYF.

J is TRBJ2-3 and V is TRBV19; 7 nucleotides match TRBD2. After removal of 6 bases from V and 0 bases from J, the junction contained 9 bases not matched to a gene. CDR1 and CDR2 (germline): LNHDA, SQIVND (reference sequence). This CDR3 is 16 amino acids long. CDR3 amino acids: CASSPLFSGSTDTQYF. The CDR3 DNA reads TGTGCCAGTAGCCCCTTGTTTAGCGGGAGCACAGATACGCAGTATTTT.

This rearrangement joins TRBV28 to TRBJ1-1, with D unclear. The CDR3 totals 16 residues. The germline CDR1 and CDR2 sequences are MDHEN and SYDVKM. V dropped 1 base and J dropped 6 bases, with 18 bases sitting between them. CDR3 region: CASSLLGIGGLPEAFF. The CDR3 DNA reads TGTGCCAGCAGTTTATTGGGGATAGGCGGGCTTCCTGAAGCTTTCTTT.

The V and J genes are TRBV19 and TRBJ2-7; tentatively, D is TRBD1 (5 bases). Germline loops: CDR1 LNHDA, CDR2 SQIVND (reference sequence). With 6 bases removed from V and 0 bases from J, the gap between germline ends came to 9 bases. The CDR3 contains 13 residues. The CDR3 DNA is TGTGCCAGTAGCGAACAGGTCTCCTACGAGCAGTACTTC. The encoded protein is CASSEQVSYEQYF.

The chain combines TRBV28 with TRBJ1-6, with D uncertain. CDR3 length: 18 residues. Trimming stripped 3 bases from V and 1 base from J, with 16 bases between. Per the germline V gene, CDR1 is MDHEN and CDR2 is SYDVKM. The CDR3 here is CASSFPQRTKSYNSPLHF. The CDR3, as DNA: TGTGCCAGCAGTTTTCCCCAACGTACCAAGTCCTATAATTCACCCCTCCACTTT.

The rearrangement uses TRBV28 and TRBJ1-2; no firm D call. The V end lost 2 bases, the J end lost 7 bases, and 11 bases lay between the germline ends. The length of the CDR3 is 13 residues. CDR1 and CDR2 (germline): MDHEN, SYDVKM. DNA of the CDR3: TGTGCCAGCAGTTTACCGTTTCGTTCTGGCTACACCTTC. This codes for CASSLPFRSGYTF.

The rearrangement links TRBV28 to TRBJ1-3; possible D gene TRBD1, 5 bases. The CDR3 is made up of 17 amino acids. Germline V gene lookup returns CDR1 MDHEN and CDR2 SYDVKM. V gave up 4 bases and J gave up 0 bases, with 16 bases separating them. CDR3 coding DNA: TGTGCCAGCAGTTCCAGGTCGGACACTTACTCTGGAAACACCATATATTTT. Residues: CASSSRSDTYSGNTIYF. The variable domain in full, completed from reference TRBV28 and TRBJ1-3, reads DVKVTQSSRYLVKRTGEKVFLECVQDMDHENMFWYRQDPGLGLRLIYFSYDVKMKEKGDIPEGYSVSREKKERFSLILESASTNQTSMYLCASSSRSDTYSGNTIYFGEGSWLTVV.

This chain uses TRBV2 with TRBJ2-7; perhaps TRBD2 as D (6 bases). In germline, CDR1 is SNHLY, CDR2 FYNNEI. The CDR3 runs 12 residues. V was cut by 1 base and J by 9 bases, with 10 bases left in between. The CDR3, as DNA: TGTGCCAGCAGTGAAGAGGGACTTTTGCAGTACTTC. This translates into CASSEEGLLQYF.

The chain is built from TRBV5-6 and TRBJ1-1; D uncertain. The germline V and J ends were trimmed by 4 bases and 5 bases, with 15 bases remaining between them. The CDR3 length is 14 residues. Germline V gene data show CDR1 as SGHDT and CDR2 as YYEEEE. CDR3 loop: CASSGPRVRTEAFF. CDR3 in DNA: TGTGCCAGCAGCGGACCGAGGGTAAGAACTGAAGCTTTCTTT.

This clone was counted only a few times. CDR3 sequence reads: CASSPPGGPTSTNEKLFF. The CDR3 region has the DNA TGTGCCAGCAGCCCTCCAGGGGGCCCTACTTCAACTAATGAAAAACTGTTTTTT. The rearrangement uses TRBV3-1 (or the pseudogene TRBV3-2) and TRBJ1-4, with 8 bases lining up with TRBD1. V lost 4 bases, J lost 0 bases, and 10 bases stayed unmatched. CDR3 length: 18 residues. Germline-derived CDR1 and CDR2 are LGHDT and YNNKEL (reference sequence).

The rearrangement uses TRBV7-9 and TRBJ1-5, with D possibly TRBD1 on 6 matching bases. V was clipped by 5 bases and J by 0 bases, with 17 bases between them. This CDR3 is 17 amino acids long. Germline V CDR1 and CDR2: SEHNR, FQNEAQ (reference sequence). Here the CDR3 reads CASSNGQTSYSNQPQHF. Here the CDR3 DNA reads TGTGCCAGCAGCAACGGACAGACCAGCTATAGCAATCAGCCCCAGCATTTT.